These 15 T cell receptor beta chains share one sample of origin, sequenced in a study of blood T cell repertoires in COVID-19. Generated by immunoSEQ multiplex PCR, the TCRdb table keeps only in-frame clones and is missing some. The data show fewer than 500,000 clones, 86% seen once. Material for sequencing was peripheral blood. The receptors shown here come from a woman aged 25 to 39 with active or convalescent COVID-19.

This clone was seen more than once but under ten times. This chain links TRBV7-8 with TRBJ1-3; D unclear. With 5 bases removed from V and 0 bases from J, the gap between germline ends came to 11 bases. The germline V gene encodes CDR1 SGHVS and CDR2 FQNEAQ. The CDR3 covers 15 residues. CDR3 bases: TGTGCCAGCAGCCCCTTCGGGTTCTCTGGAAACACCATATATTTT. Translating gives CASSPFGFSGNTIYF.

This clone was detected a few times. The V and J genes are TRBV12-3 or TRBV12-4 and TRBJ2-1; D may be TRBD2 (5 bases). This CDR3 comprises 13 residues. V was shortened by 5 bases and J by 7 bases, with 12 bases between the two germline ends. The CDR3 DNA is TGTGCCAGCAGTCCCGGACTCGTGAATGAGCAGTTCTTC. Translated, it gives CASSPGLVNEQFF.

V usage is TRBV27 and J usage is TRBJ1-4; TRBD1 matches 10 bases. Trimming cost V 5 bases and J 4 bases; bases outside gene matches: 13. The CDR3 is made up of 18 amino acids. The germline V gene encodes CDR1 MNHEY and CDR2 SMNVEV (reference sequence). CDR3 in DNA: TGTGCCAGCAGTCTGACAGGGGGCTCCCTTTTACTTAATGAAAAACTGTTTTTT. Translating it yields CASSLTGGSLLLNEKLFF.

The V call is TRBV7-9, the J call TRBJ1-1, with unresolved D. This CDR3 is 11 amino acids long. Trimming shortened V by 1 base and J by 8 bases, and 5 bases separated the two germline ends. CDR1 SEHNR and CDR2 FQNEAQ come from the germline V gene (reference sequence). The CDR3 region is CASSLVQEAFF. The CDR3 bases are TGTGCCAGCAGCTTAGTACAGGAAGCTTTCTTT.

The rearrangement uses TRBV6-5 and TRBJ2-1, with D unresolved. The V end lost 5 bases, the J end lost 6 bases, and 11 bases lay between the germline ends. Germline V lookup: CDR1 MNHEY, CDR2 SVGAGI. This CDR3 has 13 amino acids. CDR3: CASSPGQANEQFF. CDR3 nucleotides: TGTGCCAGCAGTCCTGGCCAGGCCAATGAGCAGTTCTTC.

CDR3 sequence: CASSREELFSGNTIYF. The CDR3 DNA reads as TGTGCCAGTAGCCGAGAAGAGCTTTTCTCTGGAAACACCATATATTTT. The gene calls are TRBV19 and TRBJ1-3; D call uncertain. The CDR3 runs 16 residues. CDR1 LNHDA and CDR2 SQIVND come from the germline V gene (reference sequence). Trimming pared 6 bases from V and 0 bases from J, leaving 15 bases between.

This CDR3 is CAINDLGLAGSKETQYF. The CDR3 region has the DNA TGTGCCATCAATGACCTCGGGCTAGCGGGCTCCAAAGAGACCCAGTACTTC. The chain employs TRBV10-3 and TRBJ2-5; 8 bases agree with TRBD2. The CDR3 covers 17 residues. The germline V gene has CDR1 ENHRY and CDR2 SYGVKD. With V trimmed by 7 bases and J by 3 bases, 16 bases remained unmatched.

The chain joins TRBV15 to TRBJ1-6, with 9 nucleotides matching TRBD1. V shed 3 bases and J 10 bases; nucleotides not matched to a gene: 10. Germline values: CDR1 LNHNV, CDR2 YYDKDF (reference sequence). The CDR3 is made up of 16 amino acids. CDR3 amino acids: CATSRAKDRGGSPLHF. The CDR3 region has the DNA TGTGCCACCAGCAGGGCTAAGGACAGGGGAGGATCACCCCTCCACTTT.

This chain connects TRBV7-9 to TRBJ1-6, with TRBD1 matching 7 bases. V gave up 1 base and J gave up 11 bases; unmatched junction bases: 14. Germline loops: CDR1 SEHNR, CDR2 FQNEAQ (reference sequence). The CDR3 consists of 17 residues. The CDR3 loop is CASSLDLTGMKETPLHF. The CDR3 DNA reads TGTGCCAGCAGCTTAGATTTGACAGGGATGAAGGAGACACCCCTCCACTTT.

This CDR3 reads CASAGGANVLTF. The CDR3 coding sequence is TGTGCCAGCGCAGGTGGGGCCAACGTCCTGACTTTC. This sequence joins TRBV6-5 and TRBJ2-6; D is unclear. CDR3 size: 12 residues. V was pared by 8 bases and J by 3 bases, with 5 bases between. Germline values: CDR1 MNHEY, CDR2 SVGAGI.

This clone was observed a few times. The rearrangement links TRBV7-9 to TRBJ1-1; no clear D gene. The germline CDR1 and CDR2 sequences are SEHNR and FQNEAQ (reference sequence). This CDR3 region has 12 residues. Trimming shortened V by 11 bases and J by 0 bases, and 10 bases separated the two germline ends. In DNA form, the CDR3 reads TGTGCCCCTGAGGAGTTGAACACTGAAGCTTTCTTT. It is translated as CAPEELNTEAFF.

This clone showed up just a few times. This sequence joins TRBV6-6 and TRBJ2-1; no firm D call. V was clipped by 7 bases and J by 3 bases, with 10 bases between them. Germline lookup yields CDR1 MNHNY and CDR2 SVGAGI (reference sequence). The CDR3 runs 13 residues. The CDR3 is CASTSAVYNEQFF. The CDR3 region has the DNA TGTGCCAGCACCTCTGCGGTCTACAATGAGCAGTTCTTC.

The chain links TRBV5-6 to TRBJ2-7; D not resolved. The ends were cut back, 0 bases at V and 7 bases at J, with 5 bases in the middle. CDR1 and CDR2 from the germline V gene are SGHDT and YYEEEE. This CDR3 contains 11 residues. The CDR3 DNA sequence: TGTGCCAGCAGCTTGGCCAGGGAGCAGTACTTC. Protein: CASSLAREQYF.

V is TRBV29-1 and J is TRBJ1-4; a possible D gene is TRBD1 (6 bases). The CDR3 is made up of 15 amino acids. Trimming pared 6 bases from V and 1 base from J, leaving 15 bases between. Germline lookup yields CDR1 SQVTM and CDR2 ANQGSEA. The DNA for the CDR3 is TGCAGCGTGGGTGGGGGGGCAGGAACTAATGAAAAACTGTTTTTT. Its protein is CSVGGGAGTNEKLFF.

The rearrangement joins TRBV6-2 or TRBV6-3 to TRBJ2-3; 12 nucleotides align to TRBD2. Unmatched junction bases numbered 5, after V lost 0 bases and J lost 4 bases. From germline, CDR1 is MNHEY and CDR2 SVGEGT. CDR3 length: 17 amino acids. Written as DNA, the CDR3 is TGTGCCAGCAGTTACTCGACTAGCGGGAGTTCCGCAGATACGCAGTATTTT. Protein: CASSYSTSGSSADTQYF.